This T cell receptor beta chain was retrieved from a study of T cell responses to AZD1222 COVID-19 vaccine. Sequencing used immunoSEQ multiplex PCR; TCRdb keeps in-frame clones, though not all of them. Seen here are 150,000 or so clones, 92% observed once, and the top ten hold around 3.3%. This clone was seen just once. The sequencing used peripheral blood, collected 28 days after the second AZD1222 dose. This receptor was identified in an adult who received the AZD1222 COVID-19 vaccine.

The CDR3 sequence: CASSEKTGEYEQYF. For the CDR3, the DNA is TGTGCCAGCAGTGAAAAAACGGGAGAATACGAGCAGTACTTC. This chain connects TRBV2 to TRBJ2-7; D might be TRBD2 (6 bases). Germline CDR1 is SNHLY and CDR2 is FYNNEI. The CDR3 totals 14 residues. V dropped 2 bases and J dropped 4 bases, with 12 bases sitting between them.